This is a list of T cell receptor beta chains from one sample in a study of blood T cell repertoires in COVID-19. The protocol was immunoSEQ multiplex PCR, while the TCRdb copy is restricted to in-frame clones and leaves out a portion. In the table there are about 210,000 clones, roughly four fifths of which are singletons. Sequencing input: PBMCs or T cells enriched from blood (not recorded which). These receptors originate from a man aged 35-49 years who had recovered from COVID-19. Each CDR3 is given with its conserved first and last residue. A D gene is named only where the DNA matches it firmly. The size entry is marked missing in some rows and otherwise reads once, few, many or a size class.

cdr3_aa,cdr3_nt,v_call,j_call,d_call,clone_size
CASIIRSGTGHSNQPQHF,TGTGCCAGCATTATACGTTCCGGGACAGGACATAGCAATCAGCCCCAGCATTTT,TRBV27,TRBJ1-5,TRBD1,-
CASSPYFDSSGNTIYF,TGTGCCAGCAGCCCCTACTTTGACAGCTCTGGAAACACCATATATTTT,TRBV11-2,TRBJ1-3,-,-
CASSLSGSDNEQFF,TGTGCCAGCAGCCTTTCCGGGTCCGACAATGAGCAGTTCTTC,TRBV5-6,TRBJ2-1,-,once
CASSLGPGGTGELFF,TGCGCCAGCAGCTTGGGGCCCGGAGGTACCGGGGAGCTGTTTTTT,TRBV5-1,TRBJ2-2,-,-
CASSQGGQMTEAFF,TGTGCCAGCAGCCAAGGAGGACAAATGACTGAAGCTTTCTTT,TRBV4-2,TRBJ1-1,-,-
CASGGTTDRAYEQYF,TGTGCTAGTGGGGGGACCACGGACAGGGCTTACGAGCAGTACTTC,TRBV12-5,TRBJ2-7,TRBD1,-
CASSQLRGAITDTQYF,TGTGCCAGCAGCCAACTGCGGGGGGCCATCACAGATACGCAGTATTTT,TRBV4-2,TRBJ2-3,TRBD2,-
CASSPPGGRTGELFF,TGTGCCAGCTCACCACCCGGAGGGCGTACCGGGGAGCTGTTTTTT,TRBV18,TRBJ2-2,-,-
CASSGRGNSYNEQFF,TGCGCCAGCAGCGGCCGGGGGAACTCCTACAATGAGCAGTTCTTC,TRBV5-1,TRBJ2-1,-,-
CASSHPPLGEQFF,TGTGCCAGCAGCCATCCACCCCTAGGTGAGCAGTTCTTC,TRBV9,TRBJ2-1,-,once
CASTLRGGSGYTF,TGTGCCAGCACCCTCCGGGGTGGCTCGGGCTACACCTTC,TRBV12-3/TRBV12-4,TRBJ1-2,-,once
CASSPQGTGNSPLHF,TGTGCCAGCAGCCCACAGGGGACGGGGAATTCACCCCTCCACTTT,TRBV7-2,TRBJ1-6,TRBD1,-
CASSLIDRFGELFF,TGTGCCAGCAGCCTCATCGATCGGTTTGGGGAGCTGTTTTTT,TRBV3-1/TRBV3-2,TRBJ2-2,-,-
CASSHPGQTKTQYF,TGTGCCAGCAGCCACCCGGGACAGACTAAGACCCAGTACTTC,TRBV11-2,TRBJ2-5,TRBD1,-
CASKTEQGQGYGYTF,TGTGCCAGCAAAACTGAACAGGGGCAGGGCTATGGCTACACCTTC,TRBV6-5,TRBJ1-2,TRBD1,-
CASSRDRGRSPLHF,TGTGCCAGCAGCCGAGACAGGGGAAGGTCACCCCTCCACTTT,TRBV27,TRBJ1-6,TRBD1,few
CASSSRGNTEAFF,TGCGCCAGCAGCAGCCGGGGGAACACTGAAGCTTTCTTT,TRBV5-1,TRBJ1-1,-,-